Following are 25 T cell receptor beta chains from one sample sequenced in a study of CD8 T cells in Susac syndrome. The authors reverse transcribed about 0.5 to 1 ug RNA with random hexamers. TCRdb passed the immunoSEQ multiplex PCR reads through MiXCR, listing each CDR3 protein once. This repertoire shows 150,000 to 200,000 distinct CDR3 sequences, about 90% found once; its top ten account for roughly 0.08%. Sequencing was performed on CD4+ T cells from PBMCs. These receptors came from a human donor in good health.

This chain links TRBV20-1 with TRBJ1-4; D gene unclear. Per the germline V gene, CDR1 is DFQATT and CDR2 is SNEGSKA (reference sequence). The CDR3 has 14 residues. Trimming took 3 bases from V and 2 from J, leaving 10 bases between them. The CDR3 is CSASDARTNEKLFF. CDR3 DNA sequence: TGCAGTGCTAGTGACGCTAGGACTAATGAAAAACTGTTTTTT.

V and J are TRBV7-2 and TRBJ2-7, with 10 positions matching TRBD1. Per germline, CDR1 SGHTA and CDR2 FQGNSA. This CDR3 is 17 amino acids long. Trimming at V came to 4 bases and at J to 6 bases, leaving 15 bases not matched to a gene. CDR3 residues: CASSSKPGTGVLCEQYF. CDR3 coding DNA: TGTGCCAGCAGCTCAAAACCAGGGACAGGGGTTCTCTGCGAGCAGTACTTC.

The gene calls are TRBV6-1 and TRBJ2-7; either TRBD1 or TRBD2 may fit D (6 bases each). The CDR3 spans 16 residues. V lost 6 bases to trimming and J lost 4 bases, with 22 bases between them. Looked up from germline, CDR1 is MNHNS and CDR2 is SASEGT. The CDR3 nucleotides are TGTGCCAGCAGCCTCGCCATCGGGGGCCAGAATTACGAGCAGTACTTC. Protein product: CASSLAIGGQNYEQYF.

J is TRBJ1-1 and V is TRBV18; tentatively, D is TRBD1 (6 bases). Germline lookup yields CDR1 KGHSH and CDR2 LQKENI. This CDR3 contains 13 residues. The V and J ends lost 6 bases and 4 bases respectively, with 12 bases between them. CDR3 DNA sequence: TGTGCCAGCTCCGGGGGGGGCGGCACTGAAGCTTTCTTT. This translates into CASSGGGGTEAFF.

The rearrangement uses TRBV12-3 or TRBV12-4 and TRBJ1-2, with TRBD1 identical over 9 bases. CDR3 length: 14 amino acids. The J segment lost 4 bases and the V segment lost 7 bases, leaving 7 bases of the junction unmatched. The CDR3 reads CASTSTGGSYGYTF. CDR3 in DNA: TGTGCCAGCACTTCAACAGGGGGCAGCTATGGCTACACCTTC.

The chain carries TRBV19 and TRBJ2-5; 13 positions match TRBD2. Germline trimming cut 5 bases from V and 5 bases from J; bases unmatched to any gene: 8. The CDR3 has 16 residues. CDR1 and CDR2 (germline): LNHDA, SQIVND (reference sequence). Written as DNA, the CDR3 is TGTGCCAGTAGTCGGAGGACTAGCGGGGGAGGTGAGACCCAGTACTTC. Translation gives CASSRRTSGGGETQYF.

The rearrangement joins TRBV2 to TRBJ1-2; D is ambiguous. Germline values: CDR1 SNHLY, CDR2 FYNNEI. The V gene lost 7 bases and the J gene lost 0 bases, with 15 bases spanning the gap. The CDR3 is made up of 15 amino acids. The CDR3 DNA reads as TGTGCCAGCAAGAAGGAAAGGAGCGCTAACTATGGCTACACCTTC. It yields the protein CASKKERSANYGYTF.

The genes are TRBV5-1 and TRBJ2-7; TRBD1 agrees at 7 bases. This CDR3 is 15 amino acids long. With 4 bases clipped from V and 0 bases from J, the junction kept 7 bases outside the gene matches. Germline assignment: CDR1 SGHRS and CDR2 YFSETQ. As DNA, the CDR3 is TGCGCCAGCAGCCAAACGACAGGGTACTCCTACGAGCAGTACTTC. Its protein is CASSQTTGYSYEQYF.

DNA for the CDR3: TGTGCCAGCAGCCCTGTCTCTAGCGAGCCCCTCCAAGAGACCCAGTACTTC. Translated: CASSPVSSEPLQETQYF. The chain couples TRBV16 to TRBJ2-5; TRBD2 is a possible D gene (6 bases). Germline V gene data show CDR1 as KGHSY and CDR2 as FQNENV. Trimming pared 4 bases from V and 1 base from J, leaving 19 bases between. The CDR3 is 17 residues long.

This CDR3 reads CASSLSGPGGTDTQYF. The CDR3 DNA reads TGTGCCAGCAGCTTATCGGGCCCTGGAGGCACAGATACGCAGTATTTT. This chain joins TRBV7-2 and TRBJ2-3; D not resolved. Trimming cost V 2 bases and J 1 base, with 13 bases left between them. This CDR3 is 16 amino acids long. The V gene's germline CDR1 is SGHTA and CDR2 FQGNSA. The whole variable domain, remainder taken from reference TRBV7-2 and TRBJ2-3, is GAGVSQSPSNKVTEKGKDVELRCDPISGHTALYWYRQSLGQGLEFLIYFQGNSAPDKSGLPSDRFSAERTGGSVSTLTIQRTQQEDSAVYLCASSLSGPGGTDTQYFGPGTRLTVL.

The chain couples TRBV20-1 to TRBJ2-1, with TRBD1 matching 7 bases. Per the germline V gene, CDR1 is DFQATT and CDR2 is SNEGSKA (reference sequence). The V and J ends lost 5 bases and 7 bases, in that order; junction bases with no gene match: 8. The CDR3 sequence is 13 residues long. The CDR3 DNA reads as TGCAGTGCTGACCTGGACAGGACGAATGAGCAGTTCTTC. This gives the protein CSADLDRTNEQFF.

The V and J genes are TRBV7-2 and TRBJ2-2; the match to TRBD1 covers 10 bases. The CDR3 sequence is 16 residues long. Germline CDR1 SGHTA, CDR2 FQGNSA. With V trimmed by 3 bases and J by 4 bases, 5 bases remained unmatched. The CDR3 protein is CASSLVGTGATGELFF. The CDR3, as DNA: TGTGCCAGCAGCTTGGTAGGGACAGGGGCCACCGGGGAGCTGTTTTTT.

The chain joins TRBV28 to TRBJ2-7, with TRBD1 matching 8 bases. Germline loops: CDR1 MDHEN, CDR2 SYDVKM. Unmatched junction bases numbered 10, after V lost 6 bases and J lost 6 bases. The CDR3 spans 14 residues. CDR3 in amino acids: CASSQGRDRGEQYF. The CDR3 DNA is TGTGCCAGCAGCCAAGGCCGAGACAGGGGCGAGCAGTACTTC.

The V gene is TRBV28, the J gene TRBJ1-2; 11 nucleotides agree with TRBD1. With 2 bases clipped from V and 6 bases from J, the junction kept 5 bases outside the gene matches. The CDR3 has 15 amino acids. CDR1 is MDHEN, CDR2 SYDVKM, per germline. The DNA of the CDR3 is TGTGCCAGCAGTTTAGCCGGGACAGGGGGTGATGGCTACACCTTC. This encodes CASSLAGTGGDGYTF.

This chain connects TRBV7-9 to TRBJ1-4; 10 nucleotides line up with TRBD1. Germline V gene sequence: CDR1 SEHNR, CDR2 FQNEAQ (reference sequence). This CDR3 region has 14 residues. Trimming at V came to 4 bases and at J to 8 bases, leaving 4 bases not matched to a gene. This CDR3 is CASSYGTGEEKLFF. In DNA form, the CDR3 reads TGTGCCAGCAGCTACGGGACAGGGGAAGAAAAACTGTTTTTT.

Worth noting for this clonotype: At one boundary the junction diverges from the germline segment, which might be a read error. The genes are TRBV20-1 and TRBJ1-1; D is unclear. Germline V gives CDR1 DFQATT, CDR2 SNEGSKA (reference sequence). CDR3 length equals 12 residues. The CDR3, as DNA: TGCAGTGCTAGAGAAGCCGGTACTGAAGTTTTCTTT. Translating gives CSAREAGTEVFF.

The V call is TRBV6-5, the J call TRBJ2-5, with 9 bases aligning to TRBD1. Germline V gene data show CDR1 as MNHEY and CDR2 as SVGAGI. The CDR3 totals 14 residues. V dropped 4 bases and J dropped 5; count of bases not matched to a gene: 5. The CDR3 reads CASSSRTGDETQYF. The CDR3, as DNA: TGTGCCAGCAGTTCCCGGACAGGGGACGAGACCCAGTACTTC.

The V gene is TRBV28, the J gene TRBJ2-4; possibly TRBD1 for D (5 bases). The CDR3 consists of 13 residues. Trimming shortened V by 7 bases and J by 5 bases, and 12 bases separated the two germline ends. CDR1 and CDR2 from the germline V gene are MDHEN and SYDVKM. Here the CDR3 DNA reads TGTGCCAGCAAAGGCAGGGAAGAAAACATTCAGTACTTC. Its translation is CASKGREENIQYF.

The genes are TRBV20-1 and TRBJ2-3; the match to TRBD2 covers 7 bases. This CDR3 is 15 amino acids long. With V trimmed by 1 base and J by 4 bases, 8 bases remained unmatched. The germline V gene has CDR1 DFQATT and CDR2 SNEGSKA (reference sequence). The CDR3 DNA sequence: TGCAGTGCTAGAGCCAGGACGGGAGGCCCAGATACGCAGTATTTT. Its translation: CSARARTGGPDTQYF.

V usage is TRBV20-1 and J usage is TRBJ2-3, with TRBD2 as a possible D gene (6 bases). The V and J ends lost 0 bases and 0 bases respectively, with 10 bases between them. Per the germline V gene, CDR1 is DFQATT and CDR2 is SNEGSKA (reference sequence). The CDR3 extends over 15 amino acids. The DNA for the CDR3 is TGCAGTGCTAGAGAAACTAGCCCTAGCACAGATACGCAGTATTTT. Residues: CSARETSPSTDTQYF.

The chain joins TRBV7-8 to TRBJ2-3; D call uncertain. The CDR3 has 14 residues. Per germline, CDR1 SGHVS and CDR2 FQNEAQ. With 8 bases removed from V and 2 bases from J, the gap between germline ends came to 14 bases. The CDR3 nucleotides read TGTGCCAGCTCGGATATTGCTGCCACAGATACGCAGTATTTT. This sequence encodes CASSDIAATDTQYF.

The chain links TRBV4-3 to TRBJ2-7; 12 bases map to TRBD1. The CDR3 covers 16 residues. Looked up from germline, CDR1 is LGHNA and CDR2 is YSLEER. Germline trimming cut 2 bases from V and 5 bases from J; bases unmatched to any gene: 7. CDR3 DNA: TGCGCCAGCAGCCAACCGGGACAGGGGGCGCGGGACGAGCAGTACTTC. It specifies CASSQPGQGARDEQYF.

CDR3 DNA sequence: TGTGCCAGCAGCCCCGGACAGGGGGTGGCAGGCTATGGCTACACCTTC. This codes for CASSPGQGVAGYGYTF. V usage is TRBV5-4 and J usage is TRBJ1-2; the match to TRBD1 covers 10 bases. J lost 4 bases, V lost 4 bases, and 10 bases had no gene match. Looked up from germline, CDR1 is SGHNT and CDR2 is YYREEE (reference sequence). The CDR3 extends over 16 amino acids.

This clonotype was observed a single time. V gene TRBV30 combines with J gene TRBJ2-2; the D gene is possibly TRBD2 (6 bases). Trimming took 3 bases from V and 6 from J, leaving 17 bases between them. Germline loops: CDR1 GTSNPN, CDR2 SVGIG (reference sequence). The CDR3 consists of 15 residues. The CDR3 region is CAWRDRWRAAGELFF. The DNA of the CDR3 is TGTGCCTGGAGAGACAGATGGAGGGCCGCCGGGGAGCTGTTTTTT.

The chain is built from TRBV14 and TRBJ1-2; D gene uncertain. This CDR3 contains 13 residues. Germline V CDR1 and CDR2: SGHDN, FVKESK. Trimming took off 5 bases at V and 5 bases at J, with 12 bases between the two ends. The DNA of the CDR3 is TGTGCCAGCAGCTCTCTGGAGGGATATGGCTACACCTTC. It is translated as CASSSLEGYGYTF.